The subject of this entry is one TCR beta chain. This sample is drawn from a study of cytomegalovirus exposure and HLA in healthy donors. Clones were sequenced by immunoSEQ multiplex PCR, and TCRdb holds only the in-frame ones, with some missing. The sample shows 150,000 to 200,000 clones, approximately 80% of them seen only once. The sample taken for sequencing was PBMCs. The source of this sequence is a man aged 30-40 years in good health and CMV-seropositive.

The CDR3 sequence: CASSLVAGTTNEKLFF. CDR3 DNA: TGCGCCAGCAGCTTGGTGGCAGGCACAACTAATGAAAAACTGTTTTTT. The rearrangement joins TRBV5-1 to TRBJ1-4; no reliable D call. V was shortened by 0 bases and J by 0 bases, with 9 bases between the two germline ends. Looked up from germline, CDR1 is SGHRS and CDR2 is YFSETQ. CDR3 length equals 16 residues.